A single sample is the source of the 18 T cell receptor beta chains below, sequenced in a study of CD8 T cells in Susac syndrome. RNA totalling about 0.45 to 1 ug underwent reverse transcription with random hexamers. Via MiXCR, TCRdb re-called the immunoSEQ multiplex PCR reads, giving one row per CDR3 protein. The sample carries about 120,000 distinct CDR3 sequences, around 94% recorded once. The specimen sequenced was CD4+ T cells from PBMCs. Source of these receptors: a human donor in good health.

The V gene is TRBV27, the J gene TRBJ1-2, with TRBD1 as a possible D gene (5 bases). V was shortened by 6 bases and J by 4 bases, with 18 bases between the two germline ends. The CDR3 contains 15 residues. Germline CDR1 reads MNHEY; CDR2 reads SMNVEV (reference sequence). The CDR3 nucleotides are TGTGCCAGCAGGACCAGCCGGGACCCTGTCTATGGCTACACCTTC. It encodes CASRTSRDPVYGYTF.

The chain uses TRBV29-1 and TRBJ1-1; D is unclear. Germline-derived CDR1 and CDR2 are SQVTM and ANQGSEA. The length of the CDR3 is 14 residues. V was cut by 2 bases and J by 4 bases, with 14 bases left in between. The CDR3 DNA reads TGCAGCGTTGAAAACAAGGGCCCTATCACTGAAGCTTTCTTT. Its protein is CSVENKGPITEAFF.

The chain is built from TRBV3-1 and TRBJ2-3; D ambiguous. This CDR3 comprises 14 residues. Germline CDR1 is LGHDT and CDR2 is YNNKEL (reference sequence). V shed 1 base and J shed 3 bases, with 8 bases lying between them. The CDR3 loop reads CASSQGAGTDTQYF. CDR3 in DNA: TGTGCCAGCAGCCAAGGTGCTGGGACAGATACGCAGTATTTT.

The chain couples TRBV20-1 to TRBJ1-5; 8 bases are a match to TRBD1. V lost 2 bases to trimming and J lost 1 base; unmatched junction nucleotides: 13. The length of the CDR3 is 18 residues. Germline CDR1 DFQATT, CDR2 SNEGSKA (reference sequence). Here the CDR3 DNA reads TGCAGTGCTAGATTCCTAGTCCCGGGACAGGCGAGCAATCAGCCCCAGCATTTT. It specifies CSARFLVPGQASNQPQHF.

The chain has TRBV7-9 and TRBJ2-2, with 11 bases matching TRBD2. This CDR3 spans 16 amino acids. Germline assignment: CDR1 SEHNR and CDR2 FQNEAQ (reference sequence). The trim removed 4 bases at V and 8 bases at J, leaving 9 bases unmatched. The CDR3 loop reads CASSSIAGGRSGELFF. The DNA of the CDR3 is TGTGCCAGCAGCTCCATAGCGGGAGGGAGATCGGGGGAGCTGTTTTTT. The full variable domain, completed using reference TRBV7-9 and TRBJ2-2, is DTGVSQNPRHKITKRGQNVTFRCDPISEHNRLYWYRQTLGQGPEFLTYFQNEAQLEKSRLLSDRFSAERPKGSFSTLEIQRTEQGDSAMYLCASSSIAGGRSGELFFGEGSRLTVL.

On this clonotype: One junction end disagrees with the germline gene, perhaps due to a read error. The rearrangement joins TRBV9 to TRBJ2-2; 7 bases are a match to TRBD1. The CDR3 loop spans 18 amino acids. Germline V CDR1 and CDR2: SGDLS, YYNGEE. CDR3 residues: CAGSVAGTVGSGTGELFF. The CDR3 nucleotides read TGTGCCGGCAGCGTAGCCGGGACAGTCGGGTCGGGGACCGGGGAGCTGTTTTTT.

V is TRBV15 and J is TRBJ2-4, with D tentatively TRBD1 (6 bases). CDR3 size: 20 residues. Between the trimmed V and J ends, which lost 0 bases and 1 base, there was a span of 22 bases. The germline V gene has CDR1 LNHNV and CDR2 YYDKDF (reference sequence). The CDR3 loop reads CATSRDARIRGIGAKNIQYF. CDR3 nucleotide sequence: TGTGCCACCAGCAGAGATGCCAGGATCAGGGGAATTGGGGCCAAAAACATTCAGTACTTC.

The V and J genes are TRBV7-3 and TRBJ2-6, with 11 bases lining up with TRBD1. The V and J ends lost 5 bases and 2 bases, in that order; junction bases with no gene match: 2. CDR3 size: 16 residues. Germline V gene data show CDR1 as SGHTA and CDR2 as FQGTGA. The CDR3 sequence: CASSAGQGAGANVLTF. The CDR3 bases are TGTGCCAGCAGCGCGGGACAGGGGGCTGGGGCCAACGTCCTGACTTTC.

The chain joins TRBV10-3 to TRBJ2-5, with D tentatively TRBD2 (5 bases). Trimming took off 8 bases at V and 5 bases at J, with 15 bases between the two ends. The V gene's germline CDR1 is ENHRY and CDR2 SYGVKD. CDR3 size: 13 residues. This CDR3 is CAIGRGSFETQYF. CDR3 DNA: TGTGCCATCGGTCGAGGGAGTTTCGAGACCCAGTACTTC.

The chain couples TRBV9 to TRBJ2-7; D may be TRBD2 (6 bases). The V and J ends lost 0 bases and 0 bases respectively, with 10 bases between them. Germline values: CDR1 SGDLS, CDR2 YYNGEE. The CDR3 is made up of 15 amino acids. The CDR3 sequence: CASSVAGDLSYEQYF. DNA for the CDR3: TGTGCCAGCAGCGTAGCGGGAGACCTCTCCTACGAGCAGTACTTC.

The chain has TRBV2 and TRBJ2-2; the match to TRBD1 covers 11 bases. V was clipped by 8 bases and J by 5 bases; unmatched bases: 4. The CDR3 has 14 amino acids. Looked up from germline, CDR1 is SNHLY and CDR2 is FYNNEI. The CDR3: CASAGTGGTGELFF. CDR3 in DNA: TGTGCCAGCGCCGGGACAGGGGGTACCGGGGAGCTGTTTTTT.

The chain recombines TRBV6-1 with TRBJ1-4; TRBD1 might be the D (5 bases). CDR3 size: 14 residues. Trimming left V 5 bases short and J 8 bases short, with 15 bases between. Per the germline V gene, CDR1 is MNHNS and CDR2 is SASEGT. This chain's CDR3 is CASSPRRGDEKLFF. The CDR3, as DNA: TGTGCCAGCAGTCCCCGACGAGGGGACGAAAAACTGTTTTTT.

The rearrangement joins TRBV28 to TRBJ2-7; 7 bases are shared with TRBD2. This CDR3 is 13 amino acids long. Losses at the gene ends were 3 bases for V and 7 bases for J; bases not matched to a gene: 6. From germline, CDR1 is MDHEN and CDR2 SYDVKM. The CDR3 DNA reads as TGTGCCAGCAGTTTCAGCGGGAAAGATGAGCAGTACTTC. This gives the protein CASSFSGKDEQYF.

J is TRBJ2-7 and V is TRBV13, with a tentative D call TRBD2 (6 bases). Germline V gene data show CDR1 as PRHDT and CDR2 as FYEKMQ (reference sequence). There are 15 residues in the CDR3. The V end lost 2 bases, the J end lost 1 base, and 12 bases lay between the germline ends. CDR3 coding DNA: TGTGCCAGCAGCTTAACGGCTAGCGTTTCCTACGAGCAGTACTTC. Amino acids: CASSLTASVSYEQYF. Full variable domain (rest looked up from reference TRBV13 and TRBJ2-7): AAGVIQSPRHLIKEKRETATLKCYPIPRHDTVYWYQQGPGQDPQFLISFYEKMQSDKGSIPDRFSAQQFSDYHSELNMSSLELGDSALYFCASSLTASVSYEQYFGPGTRLTVT.

The chain uses TRBV3-1 and TRBJ2-7, with 11 bases that match TRBD2. With 2 bases clipped from V and 9 bases from J, the junction kept 12 bases outside the gene matches. The CDR3 covers 16 residues. The germline V gene encodes CDR1 LGHDT and CDR2 YNNKEL (reference sequence). For the CDR3, the DNA is TGTGCCAGCAGCCAACTCGGGAGAACTAGCGGGAGTCGGCAGTACTTC. The encoded protein is CASSQLGRTSGSRQYF.

The rearrangement uses TRBV6-5 and TRBJ1-1; D is ambiguous. Per germline, CDR1 MNHEY and CDR2 SVGAGI. The V end lost 6 bases, the J end lost 4 bases, and 9 bases lay between the germline ends. The CDR3 runs 12 residues. DNA for the CDR3: TGTGCCAGCAGGTCAACGGGCACTGAAGCTTTCTTT. This translates into CASRSTGTEAFF.

This chain links TRBV6-6 with TRBJ1-1; no reliable D call. Trimming removed 2 bases at V and 1 base at J, with 8 bases between. The CDR3 length is 14 residues. Germline V gene sequence: CDR1 MNHNY, CDR2 SVGAGI (reference sequence). The CDR3 region is CASSYQMGNTEAFF. DNA for the CDR3: TGTGCCAGCAGTTACCAGATGGGGAACACTGAAGCTTTCTTT.

This rearrangement joins TRBV5-1 to TRBJ1-5, with a weak D call TRBD1 (6 bases). This CDR3 has 15 residues. V was clipped by 0 bases and J by 7 bases, with 14 bases between them. Germline CDR1 and CDR2: SGHRS and YFSETQ. The CDR3 DNA follows: TGCGCCAGCAGCTTGGATGGGGGCACTAGACAGCCCCAGCATTTT. It translates to CASSLDGGTRQPQHF. The variable domain in full, completed from reference TRBV5-1 and TRBJ1-5, reads KAGVTQTPRYLIKTRGQQVTLSCSPISGHRSVSWYQQTPGQGLQFLFEYFSETQRNKGNFPGRFSGRQFSNSRSEMNVSTLELGDSALYLCASSLDGGTRQPQHFGDGTRLSIL.